The text below deals with one T cell receptor beta chain. This clonotype was counted ten times or more. Its antigen target is currently unknown. No quality values exist for individual bases; no much larger clone is one base distant. Stable Graves' hyperthyroidism was defined as the absence of progression to ophthalmopathy over 18 months of follow-up. Hyperthyroidism patients were aged 18 to 65 years and newly diagnosed, with disease duration of less than 2 months. Patients with uncontrolled infections, other autoimmune diseases, pregnancy or lactation were excluded. Diagnoses were established on the basis of clinical symptoms, serum thyroxine and TRAb, thyroid ultrasound, and orbital computed tomography. PBMCs were separated from roughly 9.3 ml of fresh peripheral blood using Ficoll-Paque density gradient centrifugation. Total RNA was extracted with Trizol reagent, and quality was checked on an Agilent 2100 Bioanalyzer.

The data derive from a study of T cells in Graves' hyperthyroidism and ophthalmopathy (dated by TCRdb to the late 2010s). For the wider study: Peripheral blood samples were taken at the time of initial diagnosis, prior to any treatment. The paper reports TCR Vbeta CDR3 sequencing of roughly 140 peripheral blood samples: fewer than 50 ophthalmopathy, around 80 hyperthyroidism and around 17 progressor patients. The study also compared thyroid tissue and blood T-cell repertoires from a handful of Graves' hyperthyroidism patients. Prospective prediction of ophthalmopathy was tested in an independent validation cohort of 18 hyperthyroidism patients and around 16 patients who later progressed to ophthalmopathy. The 100 discovery patients were randomly split 7:3 into training and test sets. After blood sampling, hyperthyroidism patients were treated with methimazole at a starting dose of 30 mg daily, and ophthalmopathy patients were treated with high-dose intravenous methylprednisolone. A discovery cohort of roughly 100 patients, about 40 with Graves' ophthalmopathy and 57 with stable Graves' hyperthyroidism, was used to find distinguishing TCR V-J signatures.

The TCR beta CDR3 regions were amplified from the RNA transcripts. The TCR CDR3 was subjected to a first round of RT-PCR using the HTBI primer set and the Qiagen OneStep RT-PCR kit. The libraries were constructed in a second round of multiplex PCR and then size-selected and purified. Sequencing of the libraries was done on an Illumina HiSeq2000 using paired-end 100 bp reads. As for the original processing: Raw data were processed with SOAPnuke, discarding reads with adapters, uncalled bases, mean Phred below 15, or no exact constant-primer or identifier match. High-quality paired reads were merged with COPE v1.2.5, and unique nucleotide sequences were defined as clonotypes. Clonotypes were aligned to IMGT TRBV, TRBD and TRBJ reference segments using MiTCR v1.1. Only V-J combinations with frequency above 0.0001, covering 99% to 99.2% of repertoires, were analysed. A TCS score was defined as the ratio of F50 (clonal expansion) to E x V (chaos), with BLOSUM62-based TCRdist applied between CDR3 peptides within each V-J. Welch's t-statistics and random forest reduced some 510 V-J features to 13, which were used in a naive Bayes classifier (R e1071). TCRdb took the public reads, trimmed them with fastp at Q25, ran MiXCR for clone calling and kept in-frame beta chains. Every entry covers one CDR3 protein and lists the most common genes and DNA from its rows. In this record, the V and J calls reflect TCRdb's handling and not the investigators' own analysis. The sample table records 600,000 to 750,000 distinct CDR3 sequences; about 18% of these occur just once. About 14% of the sample goes to the ten largest clones.

From cysteine to phenylalanine, the CDR3 is 13 amino acids long. The kept DNA is CDR3 alone, 39 bases in frame from the first base. Taken from the germline V gene, the CDR1 and CDR2 loops are SNHLY and FYNNEI. V was cut back by 8 bases and J by 3 bases, leaving a gap of 8 bases between them. What the work shows at the level of the full study, not this receptor alone: During validation, the model predicted progression to ophthalmopathy a median of approximately 7 months ahead of onset, with around 65% sensitivity and 72% to 80% specificity. No statistical method was used to fix the sample size in advance, and group allocation was not hidden from the investigators. Ophthalmopathy was separated from stable hyperthyroidism by a 13 V-J signature model, with 85% to 90% sensitivity and about 84% specificity obtained in cross-validation and 80%/75% obtained in testing. Blood samples also contained most of the expanded thyroid clonotypes (frequency above 0.001), which suggests that blood repertoires may reflect thyroid immune responses.

The sequence came from a man over 45 with Graves' hyperthyroidism. The sequence is built from TRBV2 and TRBJ1-6, with TRBD1 as a weak D call on 5 bases. Material for sequencing was blood. CDR3 loop: CASQTGYNSPLHF. The DNA sequence is as follows: TGTGCCAGCCAAACAGGCTATAATTCACCCCTCCACTTT.